This entry describes one T cell receptor (beta chain). Each CDR3 protein is one row after TCRdb ran MiXCR on the RACE reads. The repertoire consists of 60,000 to 70,000 distinct CDR3 sequences, with approximately 11% occurring once and the leading ten covering 5% to 5.5%. The CDR3 is 11 residues long. The V gene lost 5 bases and the J gene lost 7 bases, with 9 bases spanning the gap. Germline V gives CDR1 MNHEY, CDR2 SVGAGI. The data derive from a study of human T cells and chemical hapten exposure. The time point here: pre-sensitization, week 0. Treatment: therapeutic diphenylcyclopropenone sensitization with weekly scalp DPC.

The chain couples TRBV6-5 to TRBJ2-7, with D uncertain. Sequenced here: whole blood, sampled in connection with sensitization to the hapten diphenylcyclopropenone (DPC). This receptor was taken from a woman aged 45 to 65 with alopecia areata. Some clones in this sample may be carry-over from other donors' samples. As DNA, the CDR3 is TGTGCCAGCAGTCATAATTGGGAGCAGTACTTC. Translating it yields CASSHNWEQYF.